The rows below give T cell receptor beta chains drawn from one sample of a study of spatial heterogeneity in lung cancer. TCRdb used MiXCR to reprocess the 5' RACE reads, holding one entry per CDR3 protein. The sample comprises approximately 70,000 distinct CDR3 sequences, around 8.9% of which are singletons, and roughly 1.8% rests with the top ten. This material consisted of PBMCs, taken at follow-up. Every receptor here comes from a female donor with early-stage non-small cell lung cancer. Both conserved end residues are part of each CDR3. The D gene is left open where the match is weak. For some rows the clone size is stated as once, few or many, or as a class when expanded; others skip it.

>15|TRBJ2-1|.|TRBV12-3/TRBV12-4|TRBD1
TGTGCCAGCAGTGGAGACAGGGGGTCCTACAATGAGCAGTTCTTC
CASSGDRGSYNEQFF
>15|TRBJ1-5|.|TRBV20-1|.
TGCAGTGCTAGAGATTGGGGAGCTATCAATCAGCCCCAGCATTTT
CSARDWGAINQPQHF
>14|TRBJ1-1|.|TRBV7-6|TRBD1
TGTGCCAGCAGCTTAGGGTCCGGGACAGTCGAAGCTTTCTTT
CASSLGSGTVEAFF
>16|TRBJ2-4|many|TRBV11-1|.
TGTGCCAGCAGCACTCTCGACAGCCTAGCCAAAAACATTCAGTACTTC
CASSTLDSLAKNIQYF
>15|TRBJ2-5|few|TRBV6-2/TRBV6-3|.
TGTGCCAGCAGTTACGAGGGCCTACTATCAAGGACCCAGTACTTC
CASSYEGLLSRTQYF
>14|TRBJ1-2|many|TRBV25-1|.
TGTGCCAGCAGTGAGAGGACGGTCAACTATGGCTACACCTTC
CASSERTVNYGYTF
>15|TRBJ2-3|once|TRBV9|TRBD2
TGTGCCAGCAGCCCTCGCGGACTAGCGGGAGTCATGCAGTATTTT
CASSPRGLAGVMQYF
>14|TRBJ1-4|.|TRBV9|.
TGTGCCAGCAGCGTAGGCGGGACTAATGAAAAACTGTTTTTT
CASSVGGTNEKLFF
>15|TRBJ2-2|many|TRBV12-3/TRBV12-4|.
TGTGCCAGCAGGGTGGGAGCGGCGAACACCGGGGAGCTGTTTTTT
CASRVGAANTGELFF
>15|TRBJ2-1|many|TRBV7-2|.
TGTGCCAGCAGCTTACAGGCGATGGGCCTTAATGAGCAGTTCTTC
CASSLQAMGLNEQFF
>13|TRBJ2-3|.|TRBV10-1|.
TGCGCCAGCGCCGGGACCAATTCAGATACGCAGTATTTT
CASAGTNSDTQYF
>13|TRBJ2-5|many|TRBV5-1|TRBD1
TGCGCCAGCCTCGGGACAGACCAAGAGACCCAGTACTTC
CASLGTDQETQYF
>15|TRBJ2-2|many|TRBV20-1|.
TGCAGTGCCCGAGGGGGGTTCGGGAACACCGGGGAGCTGTTTTTT
CSARGGFGNTGELFF
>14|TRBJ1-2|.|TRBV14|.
TGTGCCACCTCACCTTTACAGGGCGGCTATGGCTACACCTTC
CATSPLQGGYGYTF
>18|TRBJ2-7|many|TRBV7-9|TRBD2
TGTGCCAGCAGCTTAGCGCTGGGGTTGACTAGCGGGAGCTACGAGCAGTACTTC
CASSLALGLTSGSYEQYF
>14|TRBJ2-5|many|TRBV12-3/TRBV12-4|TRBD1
TGTGCCAGCAGTCCAGGACAGGGCCGAGAGACCCAGTACTTC
CASSPGQGRETQYF
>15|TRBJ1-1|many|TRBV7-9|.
TGTGCCAGCAGCTTAAAAGGGCAGGGCTTCACTGAAGCTTTCTTT
CASSLKGQGFTEAFF
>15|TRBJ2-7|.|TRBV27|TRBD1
TGTGCCAGCAGTTTGGCTGGGACAGGGAGGTACGAGCAGTACTTC
CASSLAGTGRYEQYF
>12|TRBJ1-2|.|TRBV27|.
TGTGCCAGCAGCTTGGGCCGCGGAGGCTACACCTTC
CASSLGRGGYTF
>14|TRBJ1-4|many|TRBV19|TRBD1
TGTGCCAGTCGACAGGGCCAACCTAAGGAAAAACTGTTTTTT
CASRQGQPKEKLFF
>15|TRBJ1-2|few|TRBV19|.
TGTGCCAGTAGTATCCTGGGGAACTCTAACTATGGCTACACCTTC
CASSILGNSNYGYTF
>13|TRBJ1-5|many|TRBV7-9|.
TGTGCCAGCAGCTTGGGCCTTAACGAGCCCCAGCATTTT
CASSLGLNEPQHF
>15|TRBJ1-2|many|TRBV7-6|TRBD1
TGTGCCAGCAGCTTAGGGACAGGGAACAACTATGGCTACACCTTC
CASSLGTGNNYGYTF
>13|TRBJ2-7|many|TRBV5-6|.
TGTGCCAGCAGTTCCCGCCGAGTCCACGAGCAGTACTTC
CASSSRRVHEQYF
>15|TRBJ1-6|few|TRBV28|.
TGTGCCAGCAGTTTACTGGACAGAGGAAATTCACCCCTCCACTTT
CASSLLDRGNSPLHF
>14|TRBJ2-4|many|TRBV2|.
TGTGCCAGCACTTTCGGGGACCTTCCAAACATTCAGTACTTC
CASTFGDLPNIQYF
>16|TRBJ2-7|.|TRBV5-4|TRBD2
TGTGCCAGCAGCCCTCGGACTAGCGGGGTCTCCTACGAGCAGTACTTC
CASSPRTSGVSYEQYF
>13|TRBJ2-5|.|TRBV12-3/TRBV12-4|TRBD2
TGTGCCAGCAGTTCACTAGCGTTAGAGACCCAGTACTTC
CASSSLALETQYF
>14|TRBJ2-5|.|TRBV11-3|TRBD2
TGTGCCAGCAGCGCCGGGACTACCGGGGAGACCCAGTACTTC
CASSAGTTGETQYF
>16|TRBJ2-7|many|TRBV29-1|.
TGCAGCGTTGAAGGTCTCGCCGGAGCTCAGGAGGGCGAGCAGTACTTC
CSVEGLAGAQEGEQYF
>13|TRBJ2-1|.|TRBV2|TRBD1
TGTGCCAGCAGTGGTGGGACAGGCGTGGAGCAGTTCTTC
CASSGGTGVEQFF
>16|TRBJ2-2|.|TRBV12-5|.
TGTGCTAGTGGTTTGGTACTCGGAGGACGGACCGGGGAGCTGTTTTTT
CASGLVLGGRTGELFF
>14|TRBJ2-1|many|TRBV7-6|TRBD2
TGTGCCAGCAGCAAACTAGCGGGAGGGAATGAGCAGTTCTTC
CASSKLAGGNEQFF
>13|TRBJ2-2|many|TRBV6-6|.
TGTGCCAGCAGTTACCCGGGGACCGGGGAGCTGTTTTTT
CASSYPGTGELFF
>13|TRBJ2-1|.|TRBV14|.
TGTGCCAGCAGCCAAAGAAGGTACAATGAGCAGTTCTTC
CASSQRRYNEQFF
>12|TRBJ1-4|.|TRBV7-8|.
TGTGCCAGCAGCCGGGATATTGAAAAACTGTTTTTT
CASSRDIEKLFF
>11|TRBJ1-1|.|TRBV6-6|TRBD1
TGTGCCAGCCAGGGACAGGTAGGAGCTTTCTTT
CASQGQVGAFF
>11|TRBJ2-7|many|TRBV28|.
TGTGCCAGCACCGGGACCCGCGAGCAGTACTTC
CASTGTREQYF
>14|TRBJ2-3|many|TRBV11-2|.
TGTGCCAGCAGCCCCGGGACCCACAAAGATACGCAGTATTTT
CASSPGTHKDTQYF
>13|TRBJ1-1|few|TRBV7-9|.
TGTGCCAGCAGCTTTTATATGAACACTGAAGCTTTCTTT
CASSFYMNTEAFF
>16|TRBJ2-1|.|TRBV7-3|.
TGTGCCAGCAGCTTAACGGGGACACTTGCCTACAATGAGCAGTTCTTC
CASSLTGTLAYNEQFF
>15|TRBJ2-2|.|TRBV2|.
TGTGCCAGTCTAGGTGAAAGGGCCAACACCGGGGAGCTGTTTTTT
CASLGERANTGELFF
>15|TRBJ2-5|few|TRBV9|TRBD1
TGTGCCAGCAGCGTAACAGGGGGCGAAACGGAGACCCAGTACTTC
CASSVTGGETETQYF
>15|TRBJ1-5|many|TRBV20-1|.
TGCAGTGCAGAGGCAGAAAGCTATAGCAATCAGCCCCAGCATTTT
CSAEAESYSNQPQHF
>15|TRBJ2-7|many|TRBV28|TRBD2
TGTGCCAGCCGCCGACTAGCGGGGGGGACCTACGAGCAGTACTTC
CASRRLAGGTYEQYF
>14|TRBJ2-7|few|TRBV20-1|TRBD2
TGCAGTGCTCTTTGGACTAGCGGAACCTACGAGCAGTACTTC
CSALWTSGTYEQYF
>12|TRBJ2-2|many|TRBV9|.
TGTGCCAGCAGCGTAGCGGTCGGGGAGCTGTTTTTT
CASSVAVGELFF
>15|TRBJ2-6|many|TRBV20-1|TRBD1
TGCAGTGCTCGGCAGGGGGCATCTGGGGCCAACGTCCTGACTTTC
CSARQGASGANVLTF